This T cell receptor (beta chain) originates from a study of blood T cell repertoires in COVID-19. Profiled with immunoSEQ multiplex PCR; TCRdb holds only in-frame clones, not every one. The repertoire consists of under 150,000 clones, with 80% to 85% occurring once and the leading ten covering over 1.1%. The V and J ends lost 3 bases and 5 bases, in that order; junction bases with no gene match: 6. The V gene's germline CDR1 is GTSNPN and CDR2 SVGIG (reference sequence). This CDR3 comprises 14 residues. What was sequenced was peripheral blood. The TCR was taken from a man aged 55 to 70 with acute or convalescent COVID-19. This chain uses TRBV30 with TRBJ1-1, with TRBD1 matching over 10 bases. CDR3 loop: CAWSRGQGGTEAFF. The DNA of the CDR3 is TGTGCCTGGAGCCGCGGACAGGGGGGGACTGAAGCTTTCTTT.